The next 20 T cell receptor beta chains were all read from a single sample in a study of CD8 T cells in Susac syndrome. Random hexamers were used to reverse transcribe an amount of roughly 0.45 to 1 ug RNA. MiXCR, run by TCRdb on the immunoSEQ multiplex PCR reads, gives a single entry per CDR3 protein. The sample includes fewer than 150,000 distinct CDR3 sequences, approximately 95% seen only once; the top ten take over 0.25%. Sequencing was carried out using CD8+ T cells from PBMCs. The receptors originated from a human donor in good health.

This chain connects TRBV6-2 or TRBV6-3 to TRBJ2-1, with D possibly TRBD2 on 5 matching bases. This CDR3 is built from 13 residues. The germline CDR1 and CDR2 sequences are MNHEY and SVGEGT. The V end was cut by 6 bases, the J end by 3 bases, with 9 bases between. CDR3 bases: TGTGCCAGCAGCTCGACTATCTACAATGAGCAGTTCTTC. Translating it yields CASSSTIYNEQFF.

The chain joins TRBV27 to TRBJ1-5; D is uncertain. V was cut by 5 bases and J by 9 bases, with 17 bases left in between. The V gene's germline CDR1 is MNHEY and CDR2 SMNVEV (reference sequence). CDR3 length: 14 residues. The CDR3 DNA is TGTGCCAGCAGTGGCGAAGGAGCGTGGTGGCCCCAGCATTTT. It yields the protein CASSGEGAWWPQHF.

The J gene is TRBJ2-7, the V gene TRBV30, with 8 bases fitting TRBD2. Germline V lookup: CDR1 GTSNPN, CDR2 SVGIG (reference sequence). The CDR3 sequence is 14 residues long. V lost 2 bases and J lost 2; bases outside the gene matches: 5. This chain's CDR3 is CAWSFSGLAYEQYF. CDR3 DNA sequence: TGTGCCTGGAGTTTCTCGGGACTAGCCTACGAGCAGTACTTC.

The V call is TRBV2, the J call TRBJ2-5, with a weak D call TRBD2 (6 bases). This CDR3 has 12 amino acids. Per germline, CDR1 SNHLY and CDR2 FYNNEI. V was cut by 8 bases and J by 0 bases, with 7 bases left in between. The CDR3 region has the DNA TGTGCCAGCCGGGGGTACCAAGAGACCCAGTACTTC. This gives the protein CASRGYQETQYF.

The chain employs TRBV11-2 and TRBJ1-5; D is unresolved. V lost 0 bases and J 2 bases, leaving 5 bases between the germline ends. CDR1 and CDR2 (germline): SGHAT, FQNNGV. The CDR3 is 14 amino acids. Written as DNA, the CDR3 is TGTGCCAGCAGCTTAGATGTAGGCAATCAGCCCCAGCATTTT. Its translation is CASSLDVGNQPQHF.

The genes are TRBV19 and TRBJ2-1; D may be TRBD1 or TRBD2 (6 bases each). Germline loops: CDR1 LNHDA, CDR2 SQIVND (reference sequence). The CDR3 totals 15 residues. Trimming took 4 bases from V and 2 from J, leaving 12 bases between them. CDR3 loop: CASSSGGGPYNEQFF. The CDR3 nucleotides read TGTGCCAGTAGTAGTGGAGGGGGACCCTACAATGAGCAGTTCTTC.

Comment on this clonotype: The junction departs from germline at one end; a sequencing error may be responsible. The chain carries TRBV20-1 and TRBJ2-2, with TRBD2 identical over 12 bases. CDR1 is DFQATT, CDR2 SNEGSKA, per germline (reference sequence). The CDR3 is made up of 19 amino acids. In nucleotides, the CDR3 is TGCAGTGCTCGAGACCTGACTAGCGGGAGCGGTTCTGACACCGGGGAGCTGTTTTTT. Translating gives CSARDLTSGSGSDTGELFF.

This clonotype came up once. The chain joins TRBV20-1 to TRBJ1-2; D is unresolved. From germline, CDR1 is DFQATT and CDR2 SNEGSKA (reference sequence). This CDR3 is 11 amino acids long. Trimming stripped 5 bases from V and 4 bases from J, with 8 bases between. CDR3 bases: TGCAGTGCTCTCTCCGCCTATGGCTACACCTTC. This codes for CSALSAYGYTF.

This chain links TRBV28 with TRBJ2-5; 8 bases map to TRBD1. V gave up 9 bases and J gave up 4 bases; unmatched junction bases: 7. The length of the CDR3 is 13 residues. Germline V lookup: CDR1 MDHEN, CDR2 SYDVKM. In DNA, the CDR3 is TGTGCCAGTCAGGGGGCCAACACAGAGACCCAGTACTTC. This sequence encodes CASQGANTETQYF.

The sample holds a few counts of this clonotype. Germline is not matched at one junction end, which may reflect a read error. This rearrangement joins TRBV5-1 to TRBJ2-1; D is unresolved. Germline loops: CDR1 SGHRS, CDR2 YFSETQ. The CDR3 covers 13 residues. Here the CDR3 reads CASSLVGYNEQFF. CDR3 coding DNA: TGTGCCAGTAGTCTAGTGGGGTACAATGAGCAGTTCTTC.

The genes are TRBV5-1 and TRBJ2-3; D could derive from TRBD1 or TRBD2 (5 bases each). The germline V and J ends were trimmed by 0 bases and 5 bases, with 22 bases remaining between them. Per the germline V gene, CDR1 is SGHRS and CDR2 is YFSETQ. This CDR3 region has 18 residues. CDR3 sequence: CASSLEVWGRRKGDTQYF. In DNA form, the CDR3 reads TGCGCCAGCAGCTTGGAAGTCTGGGGCAGGAGGAAAGGAGATACGCAGTATTTT.

This chain links TRBV7-8 with TRBJ1-2, with D tentatively TRBD1 (5 bases). Per germline, CDR1 SGHVS and CDR2 FQNEAQ. This CDR3 has 15 residues. The V and J ends lost 5 bases and 4 bases respectively, with 17 bases between them. This chain's CDR3 is CASSPIRDGLYGYTF. In nucleotides, the CDR3 is TGTGCCAGCAGCCCCATTAGGGACGGACTCTATGGCTACACCTTC.

This chain connects TRBV7-9 to TRBJ1-1; 7 positions agree with TRBD1. This CDR3 region has 15 residues. Unmatched junction bases numbered 11, after V lost 4 bases and J lost 6 bases. Germline values: CDR1 SEHNR, CDR2 FQNEAQ (reference sequence). The CDR3 region is CASSSPGQDHAEAFF. Here the CDR3 DNA reads TGTGCCAGCAGCTCCCCCGGACAGGACCACGCTGAAGCTTTCTTT.

The rearrangement uses TRBV13 and TRBJ1-1, with 8 bases fitting TRBD1. The CDR3 has 14 residues. Trimming at V came to 5 bases and at J to 1 base, leaving 3 bases not matched to a gene. The germline gives CDR1 PRHDT, CDR2 FYEKMQ (reference sequence). CDR3 coding DNA: TGTGCCAGCAGCCACGGACAGGGGAACACTGAAGCTTTCTTT. Translation: CASSHGQGNTEAFF.

This chain joins TRBV14 and TRBJ2-6, with a tentative D call TRBD2 (5 bases). Germline lookup yields CDR1 SGHDN and CDR2 FVKESK. The V and J ends lost 2 bases and 3 bases respectively, with 11 bases between them. The length of the CDR3 is 16 residues. For the CDR3, the DNA is TGTGCCAGCAGCCAACGGGAATATGATGGGGCCAACGTCCTGACTTTC. The encoded protein is CASSQREYDGANVLTF.

The rearrangement joins TRBV27 to TRBJ2-7, with D perhaps matching TRBD1 (5 bases). The V gene's germline CDR1 is MNHEY and CDR2 SMNVEV (reference sequence). The length of the CDR3 is 14 residues. Trimming cost V 5 bases and J 5 bases, with 16 bases left between them. As DNA, the CDR3 is TGTGCCAGCAGTACTCCTGAAGGGGCCCACGAGCAGTACTTC. Amino acid sequence: CASSTPEGAHEQYF.

This chain joins TRBV28 and TRBJ2-3; TRBD2 might be the D (6 bases). The CDR3 contains 15 residues. The V end lost 5 bases, the J end lost 4 bases, and 16 bases lay between the germline ends. Germline V gives CDR1 MDHEN, CDR2 SYDVKM. CDR3 bases: TGTGCCAGCAGTGGCCCGACTAGTAACGCAGATACGCAGTATTTT. It translates to CASSGPTSNADTQYF.

This clonotype has just a few counts. CDR3: CASSYLSSYNEQFF. The CDR3 DNA reads TGTGCCAGCAGTTACCTGAGCTCCTACAATGAGCAGTTCTTC. The chain couples TRBV6-5 to TRBJ2-1; no reliable D call. Germline CDR1 and CDR2: MNHEY and SVGAGI. Deletions cut 2 bases from V and 0 bases from J, with 5 bases between. The CDR3 runs to 14 residues.

The chain combines TRBV20-1 with TRBJ2-3; no clear D. V was shortened by 4 bases and J by 0 bases, with 11 bases between the two germline ends. The CDR3 runs 14 residues. CDR1 and CDR2 (germline): DFQATT, SNEGSKA (reference sequence). The DNA for the CDR3 is TGCAGTGCTAAGGCGGAGCAGAGCACAGATACGCAGTATTTT. Translation: CSAKAEQSTDTQYF.

The rearrangement joins TRBV7-9 to TRBJ2-3; 8 bases are shared with TRBD1. The CDR3 is 16 amino acids. Germline V CDR1 and CDR2: SEHNR, FQNEAQ (reference sequence). The J segment lost 5 bases and the V segment lost 5 bases, leaving 12 bases of the junction unmatched. The CDR3 here is CASSPRQGAKLDTQYF. The CDR3 DNA sequence: TGTGCCAGCAGCCCTCGTCAGGGGGCTAAACTAGATACGCAGTATTTT.